These 14 T cell receptor beta chains originate from one sample sequenced in a study of beta chain features in type 1 diabetes. cDNA synthesis used the whole RNA isolate, giving expressed TCRB sequences. Profiled with immunoSEQ multiplex PCR; TCRdb holds only in-frame clones, not every one. Of around 500,000 clones in the sample, 30% were seen once. The sequencing input was naive CD4+ T cells from blood. The receptor source for this set is a man between 18 and 35 years old in good health.

This clone was counted between two and nine times. Different DNA sequences within this sample yield the same CDR3. The rearrangement uses TRBV29-1 and TRBJ1-1, with D hard to call. Trimming shortened V by 5 bases and J by 0 bases, and 13 bases separated the two germline ends. The CDR3 consists of 14 residues. The V gene's germline CDR1 is SQVTM and CDR2 ANQGSEA. CDR3 sequence (DNA): TGCAGCGTTTCAAGGACGGTGATGAACACTGAAGCTTTCTTT. Translating it yields CSVSRTVMNTEAFF. The complete variable domain, with remaining parts taken from reference TRBV29-1 and TRBJ1-1, reads SAVISQKPSRDICQRGTSLTIQCQVDSQVTMMFWYRQQPGQSLTLIATANQGSEATYESGFVIDKFPISRPNLTFSTLTVSNMSPEDSSIYLCSVSRTVMNTEAFFGQGTRLTVV.

This chain connects TRBV10-3 to TRBJ2-5; D is possibly TRBD1 (6 bases). Trimming cost V 10 bases and J 5 bases, with 17 bases left between them. This CDR3 contains 13 residues. The germline V gene has CDR1 ENHRY and CDR2 SYGVKD. In DNA form, the CDR3 reads TGTGCCACCGCCCTGGGACAAGAGGAGACCCAGTACTTC. This codes for CATALGQEETQYF.

This clone was picked up a small number of times. The V gene is TRBV15, the J gene TRBJ2-5; D remains ambiguous. Deletions cut 1 base from V and 1 base from J, with 7 bases between. There are 14 residues in the CDR3. Germline V gives CDR1 LNHNV, CDR2 YYDKDF (reference sequence). CDR3 DNA sequence: TGTGCCACCAGCAGAGGACACAGCCAAGAGACCCAGTACTTC. Its protein is CATSRGHSQETQYF.

This clone was detected only a few times. The chain uses TRBV9 and TRBJ2-5; D is perhaps TRBD2 (5 bases). The CDR3 is made up of 16 amino acids. With 0 bases removed from V and 5 bases from J, the gap between germline ends came to 17 bases. Germline CDR1 and CDR2: SGDLS and YYNGEE. CDR3 sequence (DNA): TGTGCCAGCAGCGTAGGGCCAGTTGAGGGTGTGGAGACCCAGTACTTC. Amino acid sequence: CASSVGPVEGVETQYF.

This clone was seen a handful of times. The chain couples TRBV30 to TRBJ2-3, with 15 nucleotides matching TRBD2. This CDR3 region has 14 residues. The V and J ends lost 8 bases and 3 bases, in that order; junction bases with no gene match: 3. CDR1 and CDR2 (germline): GTSNPN, SVGIG (reference sequence). CDR3 region: CARTSGRATDTQYF. CDR3 bases: TGTGCCAGGACTAGCGGGAGGGCAACAGATACGCAGTATTTT.

This clone occurred a few times. The chain couples TRBV5-4 to TRBJ1-1; a possible D gene is TRBD1 (6 bases). Trimming shortened V by 4 bases and J by 7 bases, and 20 bases separated the two germline ends. This CDR3 spans 15 amino acids. The V gene's germline CDR1 is SGHNT and CDR2 YYREEE (reference sequence). The CDR3 DNA sequence: TGTGCCAGCAGCCCAATGTCCGCCAGGGGCGATGAAGCTTTCTTT. Its translation is CASSPMSARGDEAFF.

This clone appeared a few times. The chain couples TRBV5-1 to TRBJ2-5; tentative D call: TRBD2 (5 bases). Trimming stripped 0 bases from V and 5 bases from J, with 11 bases between. The CDR3 runs 14 residues. Germline lookup yields CDR1 SGHRS and CDR2 YFSETQ. In DNA form, the CDR3 reads TGCGCCAGCAGCTTGGGGATTAGCGCGGAGACCCAGTACTTC. This codes for CASSLGISAETQYF.

J is TRBJ2-1 and V is TRBV5-1; weak D call: TRBD2 (6 bases). V was clipped by 5 bases and J by 4 bases, with 16 bases between them. The CDR3 loop spans 15 amino acids. The germline gives CDR1 SGHRS, CDR2 YFSETQ. The chain's CDR3 is CASRAEIAEYNEQFF. The CDR3, as DNA: TGCGCCAGCAGGGCCGAGATAGCGGAGTACAATGAGCAGTTCTTC. Full variable domain (rest looked up from reference TRBV5-1 and TRBJ2-1): KAGVTQTPRYLIKTRGQQVTLSCSPISGHRSVSWYQQTPGQGLQFLFEYFSETQRNKGNFPGRFSGRQFSNSRSEMNVSTLELGDSALYLCASRAEIAEYNEQFFGPGTRLTVL.

This clone showed up just a few times. This chain uses TRBV7-9 with TRBJ2-5, with 10 bases matching TRBD1. There are 13 residues in the CDR3. CDR1 and CDR2 (germline): SEHNR, FQNEAQ (reference sequence). V was pared by 5 bases and J by 5 bases, with 2 bases of the junction left unmatched. In DNA form, the CDR3 reads TGTGCCAGCAGCCGGGGACAGGGGGAGACCCAGTACTTC. Its translation is CASSRGQGETQYF.

This clone was found a few times. The chain has TRBV28 and TRBJ2-5; the D gene could be TRBD1 or TRBD2 (5 bases each). The CDR3 length is 14 residues. CDR1 is MDHEN, CDR2 SYDVKM, per germline. Trimming stripped 5 bases from V and 5 bases from J, with 15 bases between. The CDR3 nucleotides read TGTGCCAGCAGTCCCTCCGGGGCCAGGGAGACCCAGTACTTC. Its translation: CASSPSGARETQYF.

J is TRBJ1-5 and V is TRBV29-1; D gene uncertain. The CDR3 extends over 15 amino acids. The V gene lost 3 bases and the J gene lost 0 bases, with 12 bases spanning the gap. CDR1 is SQVTM and CDR2 is ANQGSEA in the germline V gene. In DNA, the CDR3 is TGCAGCGTTGAGATTGAGGGCCTTAGCAATCAGCCCCAGCATTTT. This codes for CSVEIEGLSNQPQHF.

V and J are TRBV7-9 and TRBJ2-1; maybe TRBD2 (5 bases). This CDR3 comprises 15 residues. Germline V gives CDR1 SEHNR, CDR2 FQNEAQ (reference sequence). V lost 8 bases and J lost 3, with 17 bases in between. The CDR3 bases are TGTGCCAGCTGGGGATTTCGGGGTAGCTACAATGAGCAGTTCTTC. Encoded protein: CASWGFRGSYNEQFF.

This clone was counted only a few times. The chain employs TRBV30 and TRBJ1-2; the D gene is possibly TRBD1 (5 bases). The V end was cut by 0 bases, the J end by 4 bases, with 9 bases between. The CDR3 length is 13 residues. Germline V gives CDR1 GTSNPN, CDR2 SVGIG (reference sequence). The CDR3 sequence is CAWSVAGGYGYTF. The CDR3 nucleotides are TGTGCCTGGAGTGTAGCGGGGGGCTATGGCTACACCTTC. Filled out from reference TRBV30 and TRBJ1-2, the complete variable domain reads SQTIHQWPATLVQPVGSPLSLECTVEGTSNPNLYWYRQAAGRGLQLLFYSVGIGQISSEVPQNLSASRPQDRQFILSSKKLLLSDSGFYLCAWSVAGGYGYTFGSGTRLTVV.

The rearrangement uses TRBV2 and TRBJ2-1; D uncertain. The V end lost 7 bases, the J end lost 8 bases, and 9 bases lay between the germline ends. The CDR3 sequence is 11 residues long. Germline V gene lookup returns CDR1 SNHLY and CDR2 FYNNEI. This CDR3 reads CASTGSDEQFF. DNA for the CDR3: TGTGCCAGCACCGGCTCGGATGAGCAGTTCTTC.